This T cell receptor (beta chain) is drawn from a study of T cell repertoires in cytomegalovirus infection. Background on the study: It can be stated that public TCR beta signatures indicated CMV infection as well as a matching HLA type. Broader study findings: The cumulative frequency of public TCR beta families identified carriers of CMV plus the relevant HLA. Within the response measured ex vivo, HLA-C-restricted CMV-specific TCR beta clonotypes were dominant.

The CDR3 has 14 amino acids. V shed 5 bases, J shed 1 base, and the junction held 3 bases outside the gene matches. Germline CDR1 SGHTA, CDR2 FQGNSA. TCRdb reprocessed the reads with MiXCR, giving one entry per CDR3 protein. The sample carries roughly 300,000 distinct CDR3 sequences, 8% to 10% recorded once. Notes on this clonotype: Its antigen remains unidentified.

V and J are TRBV7-2 and TRBJ2-7, with TRBD2 matching 9 bases. The sequence was collected from a human donor in good health (CMV status not recorded). Some clones in this sample may be carry-over from other donors' samples. The sample consisted of PBMCs. This chain's CDR3 is CASSHSGGSYEQYF. The CDR3, as DNA: TGTGCCAGCAGCCACAGCGGGGGGTCCTACGAGCAGTACTTC.